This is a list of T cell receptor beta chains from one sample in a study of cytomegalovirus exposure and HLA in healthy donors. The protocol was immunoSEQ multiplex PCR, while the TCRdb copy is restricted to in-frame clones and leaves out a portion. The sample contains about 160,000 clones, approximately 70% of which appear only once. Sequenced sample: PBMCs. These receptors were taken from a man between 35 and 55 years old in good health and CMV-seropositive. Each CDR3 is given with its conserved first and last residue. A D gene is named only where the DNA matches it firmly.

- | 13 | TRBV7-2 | CASSRLEGNTIYF
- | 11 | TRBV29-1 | CSVDWGPEAFF
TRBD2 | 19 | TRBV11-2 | CASSSRGSGGPLSYNEQFF
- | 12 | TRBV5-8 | CASAWDNPEQYF
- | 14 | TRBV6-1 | CASSENRVREKLFF
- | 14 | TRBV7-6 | CASTLGRSGNTIYF
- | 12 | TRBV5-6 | CASSLPGNTQYF
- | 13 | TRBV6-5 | CASIAAGGYGYTF
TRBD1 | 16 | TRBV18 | CASSPGQGFTSTEAFF
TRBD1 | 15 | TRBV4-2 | CASSLGSATGGGYTF
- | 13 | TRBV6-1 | CASSRLLNQPQHF
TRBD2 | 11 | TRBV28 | CASRTSETQYF
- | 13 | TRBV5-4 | CASRPTGPGEAFF
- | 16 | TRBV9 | CASSAVGGGPAGELFF